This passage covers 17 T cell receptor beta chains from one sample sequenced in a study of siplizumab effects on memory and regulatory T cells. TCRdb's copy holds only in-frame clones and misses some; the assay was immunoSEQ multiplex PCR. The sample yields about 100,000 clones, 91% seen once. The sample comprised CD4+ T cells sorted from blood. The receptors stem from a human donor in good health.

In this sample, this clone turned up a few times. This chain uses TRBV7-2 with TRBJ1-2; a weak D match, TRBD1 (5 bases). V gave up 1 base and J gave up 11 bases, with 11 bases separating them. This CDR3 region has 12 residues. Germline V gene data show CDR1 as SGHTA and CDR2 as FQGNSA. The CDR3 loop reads CASSLEGGVYTF. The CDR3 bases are TGTGCCAGCAGCTTAGAAGGAGGGGTTTACACCTTC.

CDR3 sequence (DNA): TGTGCCAGAACCCTGAGAGTACTCTATGGCTACACCTTC. As protein: CARTLRVLYGYTF. The V call is TRBV21-1, the J call TRBJ1-2. TRBV21-1 is flagged as a pseudogene. This CDR3 spans 13 amino acids.

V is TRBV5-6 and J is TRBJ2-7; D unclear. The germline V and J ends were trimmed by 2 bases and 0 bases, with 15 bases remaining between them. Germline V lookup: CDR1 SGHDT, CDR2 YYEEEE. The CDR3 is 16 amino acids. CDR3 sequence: CASSFLDFKSSYEQYF. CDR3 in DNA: TGTGCCAGCAGCTTCCTCGACTTTAAGAGCTCCTACGAGCAGTACTTC.

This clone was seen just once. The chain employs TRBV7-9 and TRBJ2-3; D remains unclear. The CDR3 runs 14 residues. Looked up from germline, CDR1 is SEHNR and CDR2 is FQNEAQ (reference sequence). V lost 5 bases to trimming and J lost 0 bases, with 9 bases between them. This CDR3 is CASSVTSSTDTQYF. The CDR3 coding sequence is TGTGCCAGCAGCGTAACGTCCAGCACAGATACGCAGTATTTT.

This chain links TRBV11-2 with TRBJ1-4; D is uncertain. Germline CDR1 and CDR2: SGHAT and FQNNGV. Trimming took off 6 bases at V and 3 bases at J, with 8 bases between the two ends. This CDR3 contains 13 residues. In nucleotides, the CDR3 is TGTGCCAGCAGACGGATGGCTAATGAAAAACTGTTTTTT. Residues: CASRRMANEKLFF.

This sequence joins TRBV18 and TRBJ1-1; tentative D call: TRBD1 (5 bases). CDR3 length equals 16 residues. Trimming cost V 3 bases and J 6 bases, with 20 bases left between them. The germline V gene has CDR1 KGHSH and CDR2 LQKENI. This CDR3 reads CASSPTLMGGTPEAFF. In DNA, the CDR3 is TGTGCCAGCTCACCGACCCTAATGGGAGGGACGCCTGAAGCTTTCTTT.

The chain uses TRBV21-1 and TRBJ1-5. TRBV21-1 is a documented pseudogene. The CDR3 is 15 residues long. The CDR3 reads CASSPSRSTNQPQHF. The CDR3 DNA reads TGTGCCAGCTCTCCCTCGCGGTCCACAAATCAGCCCCAGCATTTT.

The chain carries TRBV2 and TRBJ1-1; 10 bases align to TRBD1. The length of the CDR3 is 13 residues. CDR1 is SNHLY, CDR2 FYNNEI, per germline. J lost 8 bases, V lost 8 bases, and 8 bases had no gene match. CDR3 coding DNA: TGTGCCAGCTGTCGGGACAGGGGATCCGAAGCTTTCTTT. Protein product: CASCRDRGSEAFF.

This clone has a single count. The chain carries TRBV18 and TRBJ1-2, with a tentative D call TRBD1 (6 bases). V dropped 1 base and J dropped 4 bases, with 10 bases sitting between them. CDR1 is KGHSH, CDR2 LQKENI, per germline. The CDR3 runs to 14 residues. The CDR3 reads CASSPLDSFYGYTF. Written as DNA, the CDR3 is TGTGCCAGCTCACCACTGGACAGCTTCTATGGCTACACCTTC.

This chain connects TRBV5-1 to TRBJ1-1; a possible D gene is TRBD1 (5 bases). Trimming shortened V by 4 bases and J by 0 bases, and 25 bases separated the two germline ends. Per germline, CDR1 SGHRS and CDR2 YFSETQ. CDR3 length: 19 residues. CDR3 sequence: CASSLRQTDRDGMNTEAFF. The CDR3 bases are TGCGCCAGCAGCCTTCGTCAAACAGATCGGGACGGAATGAACACTGAAGCTTTCTTT.

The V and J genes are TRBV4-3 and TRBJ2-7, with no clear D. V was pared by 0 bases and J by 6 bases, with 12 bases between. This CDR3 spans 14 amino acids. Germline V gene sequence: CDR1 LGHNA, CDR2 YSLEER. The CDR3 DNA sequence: TGCGCCAGCAGCCAAGATTTAGAGGTCTCCGAGCAGTACTTC. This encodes CASSQDLEVSEQYF.

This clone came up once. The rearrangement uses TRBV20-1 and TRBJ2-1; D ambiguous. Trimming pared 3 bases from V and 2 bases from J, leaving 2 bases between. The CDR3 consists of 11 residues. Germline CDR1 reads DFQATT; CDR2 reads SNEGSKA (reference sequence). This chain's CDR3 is CSASPYNEQFF. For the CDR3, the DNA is TGCAGTGCTAGTCCCTACAATGAGCAGTTCTTC.

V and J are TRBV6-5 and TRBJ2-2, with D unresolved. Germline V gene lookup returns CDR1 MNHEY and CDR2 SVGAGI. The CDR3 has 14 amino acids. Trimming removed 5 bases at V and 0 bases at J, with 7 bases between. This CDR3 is CASSAGTNTGELFF. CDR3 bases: TGTGCCAGCAGTGCCGGAACGAACACCGGGGAGCTGTTTTTT.

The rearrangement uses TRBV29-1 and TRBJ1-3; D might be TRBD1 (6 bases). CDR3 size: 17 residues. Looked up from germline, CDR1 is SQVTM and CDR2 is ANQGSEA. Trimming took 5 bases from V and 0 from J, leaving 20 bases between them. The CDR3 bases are TGCAGCGTTTCACCTAGTCGGGGGCCTTCCTCTGGAAACACCATATATTTT. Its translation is CSVSPSRGPSSGNTIYF. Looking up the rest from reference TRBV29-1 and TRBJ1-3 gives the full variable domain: SAVISQKPSRDICQRGTSLTIQCQVDSQVTMMFWYRQQPGQSLTLIATANQGSEATYESGFVIDKFPISRPNLTFSTLTVSNMSPEDSSIYLCSVSPSRGPSSGNTIYFGEGSWLTVV.

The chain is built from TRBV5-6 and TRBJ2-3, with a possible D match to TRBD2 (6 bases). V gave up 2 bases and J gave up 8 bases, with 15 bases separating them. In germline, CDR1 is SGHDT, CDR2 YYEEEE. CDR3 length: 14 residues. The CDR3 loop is CASSFFRDSSTQYF. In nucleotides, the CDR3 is TGTGCCAGCAGCTTCTTCCGGGACTCTTCTACGCAGTATTTT.

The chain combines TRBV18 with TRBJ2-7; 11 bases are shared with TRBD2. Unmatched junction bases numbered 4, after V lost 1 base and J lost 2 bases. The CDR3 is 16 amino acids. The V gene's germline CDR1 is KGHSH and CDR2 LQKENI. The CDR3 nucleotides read TGTGCCAGCTCACCACTTCCGGGACTAGCGGCCTACGAGCAGTACTTC. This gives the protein CASSPLPGLAAYEQYF.

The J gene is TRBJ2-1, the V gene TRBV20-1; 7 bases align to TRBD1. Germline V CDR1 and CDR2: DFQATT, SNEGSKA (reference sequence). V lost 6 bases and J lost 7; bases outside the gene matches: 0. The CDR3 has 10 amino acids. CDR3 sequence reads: CSATGNEQFF. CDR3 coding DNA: TGCAGTGCGACAGGGAATGAGCAGTTCTTC.